Listed here are 7 T cell receptor beta chains from one sample, sequenced in a study of tissue T cells after allogeneic stem cell transplantation. The data were produced by immunoSEQ multiplex PCR, yet TCRdb's version contains in-frame clones alone and is incomplete. The top ten hold less than 8.5% of the sample, which has fewer than 30,000 clones, less than 85% seen once. The specimen was tissue from the ileum, collected at autopsy. Receptors were obtained from a female donor over 55 with lung cancer.

The chain employs TRBV30 and TRBJ2-3; 8 bases fit TRBD1. Germline CDR1 and CDR2: GTSNPN and SVGIG (reference sequence). The CDR3 consists of 15 residues. The V gene end was trimmed by 1 base and the J gene end by 10 bases; junction bases not matched to a gene: 13. CDR3 loop: CAWSETAGGRQAQYF. The DNA for the CDR3 is TGTGCCTGGAGTGAGACGGCAGGGGGCCGCCAGGCGCAGTATTTT.

This clone was seen only a few times. This chain connects TRBV9 to TRBJ2-6, with 7 bases fitting TRBD1. Per the germline V gene, CDR1 is SGDLS and CDR2 is YYNGEE. This CDR3 is built from 18 residues. J was trimmed by 0 bases and V by 4 bases; bases with no gene match: 10. The CDR3: CASSLSGTAASGANVLTF. CDR3 sequence (DNA): TGTGCCAGCAGCTTATCCGGGACAGCCGCCTCTGGGGCCAACGTCCTGACTTTC.

V gene TRBV2 combines with J gene TRBJ1-3; D is ambiguous. Germline loops: CDR1 SNHLY, CDR2 FYNNEI. Trimming shortened V by 6 bases and J by 0 bases, and 15 bases separated the two germline ends. CDR3 length: 16 residues. This chain's CDR3 is CASSRTGRASGNTIYF. CDR3 bases: TGTGCCAGCAGCCGGACGGGTCGGGCCTCTGGAAACACCATATATTTT.

This chain joins TRBV6-5 and TRBJ2-7; 9 bases are shared with TRBD1. The CDR3 loop spans 12 amino acids. Germline V gene sequence: CDR1 MNHEY, CDR2 SVGAGI. With 8 bases clipped from V and 3 bases from J, the junction kept 2 bases outside the gene matches. CDR3 coding DNA: TGTGCCAGCCGGGACAGGGTCTACGAGCAGTACTTC. It codes for CASRDRVYEQYF.

This clone was picked up one time. The chain links TRBV14 to TRBJ2-5; D remains ambiguous. Trimming left V 0 bases short and J 7 bases short, with 0 bases between. In germline, CDR1 is SGHDN, CDR2 FVKESK. CDR3 length equals 10 residues. CDR3 in DNA: TGTGCCAGCAGCCAAGAGACCCAGTACTTC. Protein product: CASSQETQYF.

Within the sample, this clone is medium-sized. The J gene is TRBJ1-6, the V gene TRBV7-2; 7 bases line up with TRBD1. Germline values: CDR1 SGHTA, CDR2 FQGNSA. The CDR3 runs to 15 residues. J lost 7 bases, V lost 5 bases, and 8 bases had no gene match. The CDR3 DNA is TGTGCCAGCAGCGCGCAGGGGGTACGGAATTCACCCCTCCACTTT. Translated, it gives CASSAQGVRNSPLHF.

CDR3 protein: CASSQSGTQETQYF. The CDR3 DNA follows: TGTGCCAGCAGCCAATCCGGGACCCAAGAGACCCAGTACTTC. The V call is TRBV4-2, the J call TRBJ2-5; D may correspond to TRBD1 or TRBD2 (5 bases each). Trimming stripped 2 bases from V and 1 base from J, with 8 bases between. CDR3 length: 14 residues. In germline, CDR1 is LGHNA, CDR2 YNFKEQ.